A single T cell receptor beta chain is shown here with its context. Its cognate antigen is unknown. Documented time point: newly diagnosed GD, antithyroid drugs for less than 3 months. There was RNA extracted from PBMCs, and the TCR library was made from it. Peripheral blood, nine milliliters of it, was drawn into EDTA tubes. CDR3 length: 16 residues. CDR1 SGHNT and CDR2 YYREEE come from the germline V gene (reference sequence). The V segment lost 4 bases and the J segment 5 bases; nucleotides outside the gene matches: 12. The data stem from a study of regulatory T cells in long-lasting Graves disease. Study-wide points: TRBV28, TRBJ1-2 and TRBJ2-5 were favored in persistent disease.

Building the TCR beta libraries relied on iRepertoire HTBI primers, and CDR3 regions underwent Arm-PCR. Each CDR3 protein gets one entry after TCRdb re-called the multiplex PCR reads with MiXCR. In the table there are about 540,000 distinct CDR3 sequences, approximately 13% of which are singletons. This same sample was also part of a study on T cells in Graves' hyperthyroidism and ophthalmopathy.

This chain links TRBV5-4 with TRBJ2-5, with 9 bases that match TRBD2. This material consisted of peripheral blood mononuclear cells (PBMCs), taken at new diagnosis, from a patient treated with antithyroid drugs. This receptor was taken from a man aged 30 to 45 with Graves disease. This CDR3 is CASSLTSGPTRETQYF. As DNA, the CDR3 is TGTGCCAGCAGCCTGACTAGCGGACCCACCCGGGAGACCCAGTACTTC. Combining the CDR3 with reference TRBV5-4 and TRBJ2-5 gives the whole variable domain ETGVTQSPTHLIKTRGQQVTLRCSSQSGHNTVSWYQQALGQGPQFIFQYYREEENGRGNFPPRFSGLQFPNYSSELNVNALELDDSALYLCASSLTSGPTRETQYFGPGTRLLVL.